This T cell receptor (beta chain) was identified during a study of T cell responses to AZD1222 COVID-19 vaccine. V was clipped by 3 bases and J by 7 bases, with 8 bases between them. This CDR3 comprises 13 residues. The V gene's germline CDR1 is SGHRS and CDR2 YFSETQ. A word on this clone: The antigen remains undetermined.

Broader study findings: Donors were chiefly white British, with a greater number of females, and clonal diversity was perhaps underestimated.

Here immunoSEQ multiplex PCR was the method, and the copy in TCRdb shows in-frame clones only, minus some. This sample yields under 150,000 clones, of which about nine tenths are seen a single time; more than 0.95% belongs to the top ten. The source was peripheral blood, collected 28 days after the second AZD1222 dose. The rearrangement uses TRBV5-1 and TRBJ1-6; D ambiguous. The receptor comes from an adult who received the AZD1222 COVID-19 vaccine. The CDR3: CASSWGSNSPLHF. Here the CDR3 DNA reads TGCGCCAGCAGCTGGGGATCGAATTCACCCCTCCACTTT.